This T cell receptor (beta chain) derives from a study of T cells in Graves' hyperthyroidism and ophthalmopathy. Study-wide context: Peripheral blood samples were taken at initial diagnosis, prior to any treatment. Findings and limits, study-wide: Researchers found most expanded thyroid clonotypes above 0.001 in blood as well.

The investigators amplified TCR beta CDR3 regions from RNA transcripts. RT-PCR in the first round (using the HTBI primer set) targeted the TCR CDR3. In TCRdb, the multiplex PCR reads were re-called with MiXCR into one record per CDR3 protein. Found here are 550,000 to 700,000 distinct CDR3 sequences, roughly 14% of them singletons; the top ten hold approximately 4.3%. Patients affected by ophthalmopathy presented a Clinical Activity Score of at least 3, a NOSPECS grade of at least 4, and disease duration below 3 months. This clonotype was seen many times. The antigen is undetermined. Material: blood. This clonotype was sampled from a middle-aged woman with Graves' ophthalmopathy.

CDR3 in amino acids: CASSLATGVGLREQYF. The CDR3 DNA sequence: TGTGCCAGCAGCTTAGCGACCGGCGTGGGACTTCGCGAGCAGTACTTC. The rearrangement joins TRBV7-2 to TRBJ2-7, with D possibly being TRBD2 (6 bases). CDR3 length: 16 residues. Trimming took off 0 bases at V and 6 bases at J, with 18 bases between the two ends. Germline V lookup: CDR1 SGHTA, CDR2 FQGNSA.